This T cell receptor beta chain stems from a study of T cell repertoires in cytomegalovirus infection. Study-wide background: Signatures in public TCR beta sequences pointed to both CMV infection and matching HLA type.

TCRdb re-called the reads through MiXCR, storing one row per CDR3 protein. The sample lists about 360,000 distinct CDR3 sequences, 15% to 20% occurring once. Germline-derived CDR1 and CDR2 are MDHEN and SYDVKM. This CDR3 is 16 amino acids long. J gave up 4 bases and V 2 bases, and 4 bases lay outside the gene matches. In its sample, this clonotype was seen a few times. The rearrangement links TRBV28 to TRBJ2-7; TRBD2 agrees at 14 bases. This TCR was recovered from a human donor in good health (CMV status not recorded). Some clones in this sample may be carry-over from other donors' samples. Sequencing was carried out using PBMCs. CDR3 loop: CASSLLGTSGSYEQYF. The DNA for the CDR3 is TGTGCCAGCAGTTTACTCGGGACTAGCGGGAGTTACGAGCAGTACTTC.